This T cell receptor beta chain originates from a study of CD8 T cells in Susac syndrome. CDR3 length: 17 residues. Germline V gene data show CDR1 as MDHEN and CDR2 as SYDVKM. Trimming removed 1 base from V and 0 bases from J, with 15 bases in between. Random hexamers primed reverse transcription of about 0.5 to 1 ug RNA. In TCRdb, the immunoSEQ multiplex PCR reads were re-called with MiXCR into one record per CDR3 protein. Of hundreds of thousands of distinct CDR3 sequences listed, more than 80% are singletons. Only one count was recorded for this clonotype. This receptor was identified in a human donor with multiple sclerosis. The specimen was CD8+ T cells from PBMCs. J is TRBJ1-1 and V is TRBV28; possibly TRBD1 for D (5 bases). The chain's CDR3 is CASSLLASGNMNTEAFF. The CDR3 nucleotides read TGTGCCAGCAGTTTATTGGCCTCAGGGAACATGAACACTGAAGCTTTCTTT.